This entry describes one T cell receptor (beta chain). Its matching antigen is unknown. These data originate in a study of beta chain features in type 1 diabetes. Whole-study findings and limits: PCR might favor shorter templates, equally in patients and controls. The cDNA sequencing approach could over-represent high-TCR-expressing cells. Moderately but significantly shorter TCRB CDR3s were found in Type 1 diabetes patients in all four CD4+ subsets.

Expressed TCRB transcripts were sequenced because the isolated RNA had all been reverse transcribed beforehand. The method was immunoSEQ multiplex PCR; TCRdb's version includes in-frame clones alone and lacks a portion of them. The data show hundreds of thousands of clones, roughly an eighth seen once. This CDR3 is 13 amino acids long. Germline CDR1 is GTSNPN and CDR2 is SVGIG (reference sequence). The source is a young man with type 1 diabetes. The chain uses TRBV30 and TRBJ1-2; D is perhaps TRBD1 (6 bases). The specimen was naive CD4+ T cells from blood. The CDR3 DNA follows: TGTGTGAACCGGGACACCAATTATGGCGGCTACACCTTC. Translation: CVNRDTNYGGYTF. The full variable domain, completed using reference TRBV30 and TRBJ1-2, is SQTIHQWPATLVQPVGSPLSLECTVEGTSNPNLYWYRQAAGRGLQLLFYSVGIGQISSEVPQNLSASRPQDRQFILSSKKLLLSDSGFYLCVNRDTNYGGYTFGSGTRLTVV.